These 22 T cell receptor beta chains were sequenced from one sample in a study of CD8 T cells in ankylosing spondylitis. For these receptors, no antigen is known. Study-wide results and limits: Seemingly distinctive of ankylosing spondylitis blood was a TCR beta motif formed by eight highly homologous variants.

TCRdb re-analysed the 5' RACE reads in MiXCR, keeping a single row per CDR3 protein. The sample has under 950,000 distinct CDR3 sequences; around 20% are singletons. Sequenced: blood, either unsorted or a sorted T cell fraction (not recorded which). Receptors were obtained from a male donor with ankylosing spondylitis.

This clonotype was detected only a few times. The gene calls are TRBV30 and TRBJ1-1; D remains unclear. The CDR3 totals 11 residues. Germline CDR1 and CDR2: GTSNPN and SVGIG (reference sequence). Trimming left V 2 bases short and J 8 bases short, with 9 bases between. The CDR3 spells CAWSSKLEAFF. CDR3 sequence (DNA): TGTGCCTGGAGTTCTAAACTAGAAGCTTTCTTT.

This clonotype came up a few times. The J gene is TRBJ1-4, the V gene TRBV12-3 or TRBV12-4, with no clear D. CDR3 length: 11 amino acids. Trimming removed 5 bases at V and 4 bases at J, with 2 bases between. CDR3: CASSDNEKLFF. For the CDR3, the DNA is TGTGCCAGCAGTGATAATGAAAAACTGTTTTTT.

This chain uses TRBV15 with TRBJ1-1, with unresolved D. V was trimmed by 1 base and J by 6 bases, leaving 9 bases between them. This CDR3 is 13 amino acids long. CDR1 and CDR2 from the germline V gene are LNHNV and YYDKDF (reference sequence). CDR3 in amino acids: CATSRARGSEAFF. The CDR3 nucleotides are TGTGCCACCAGCAGAGCGCGGGGATCTGAAGCTTTCTTT.

This clonotype was counted between two and nine times. This rearrangement joins TRBV5-1 to TRBJ2-7; D may match TRBD1 or TRBD2 (5 bases each). Between the trimmed V and J ends, which lost 3 bases and 6 bases, there was a span of 10 bases. The CDR3 totals 12 residues. Germline values: CDR1 SGHRS, CDR2 YFSETQ. This chain's CDR3 is CASSWGNAEQYF. Here the CDR3 DNA reads TGCGCCAGCAGCTGGGGGAATGCCGAGCAGTACTTC.

This chain uses TRBV6-1 with TRBJ2-2, with D perhaps matching TRBD1 (6 bases). The ends were cut back, 6 bases at V and 5 bases at J, with 13 bases in the middle. Germline V gene sequence: CDR1 MNHNS, CDR2 SASEGT. This CDR3 region has 14 residues. The DNA for the CDR3 is TGTGCCAGCAGGTCCAGAGACAGGACCGGGGAGCTGTTTTTT. Amino acid sequence: CASRSRDRTGELFF.

V and J are TRBV5-6 and TRBJ1-4; maybe TRBD1 (6 bases). V dropped 0 bases and J dropped 10 bases, with 13 bases sitting between them. This CDR3 comprises 14 residues. In germline, CDR1 is SGHDT, CDR2 YYEEEE. CDR3 in DNA: TGTGCCAGCAGCTTGGACCCCAGAGGGGGAAAACTGTTTTTT. It translates to CASSLDPRGGKLFF.

This clonotype has a handful of counts. J is TRBJ1-5 and V is TRBV12-3 or TRBV12-4; TRBD1 might be the D (5 bases). The CDR3 loop spans 14 amino acids. V lost 2 bases to trimming and J lost 4 bases, with 9 bases between them. The CDR3 nucleotides read TGTGCCAGCAGTTTAAGCACAGGAAATCAGCCCCAGCATTTT. Protein sequence: CASSLSTGNQPQHF.

The chain recombines TRBV5-1 with TRBJ1-1; 10 nucleotides match TRBD1. The germline CDR1 and CDR2 sequences are SGHRS and YFSETQ. The J segment lost 5 bases and the V segment lost 2 bases, leaving 9 bases of the junction unmatched. The length of the CDR3 is 16 residues. The CDR3: CASSFGLRTGGTEAFF. The CDR3 DNA sequence: TGCGCCAGCAGCTTTGGATTGAGGACAGGGGGAACTGAAGCTTTCTTT. The entire variable domain, with the rest obtained from reference TRBV5-1 and TRBJ1-1, is as follows: KAGVTQTPRYLIKTRGQQVTLSCSPISGHRSVSWYQQTPGQGLQFLFEYFSETQRNKGNFPGRFSGRQFSNSRSEMNVSTLELGDSALYLCASSFGLRTGGTEAFFGQGTRLTVV.

CDR3 sequence reads: CASSLKVLGMAGQETQYF. In nucleotides, the CDR3 is TGTGCCAGCAGCTTAAAGGTCTTGGGTATGGCGGGGCAAGAGACCCAGTACTTC. The rearrangement uses TRBV11-2 and TRBJ2-5; tentatively, D is TRBD2 (6 bases). The CDR3 contains 18 residues. V gave up 2 bases and J gave up 2 bases, with 21 bases separating them. Germline lookup yields CDR1 SGHAT and CDR2 FQNNGV. Together with reference TRBV11-2 and TRBJ2-5, the CDR3 gives the full variable domain: EAGVAQSPRYKIIEKRQSVAFWCNPISGHATLYWYQQILGQGPKLLIQFQNNGVVDDSQLPKDRFSAERLKGVDSTLKIQPAKLEDSAVYLCASSLKVLGMAGQETQYFGPGTRLLVL.

This clonotype was seen a handful of times. The chain's CDR3 is CASSQDPPGAVTDTQYF. CDR3 DNA: TGCGCCAGCAGCCAAGATCCGCCTGGAGCGGTCACAGATACGCAGTATTTT. The J gene is TRBJ2-3, the V gene TRBV4-3; D might be TRBD2 (5 bases). The CDR3 is 17 residues long. From germline, CDR1 is LGHNA and CDR2 YSLEER. The V and J ends lost 0 bases and 2 bases respectively, with 15 bases between them.

The sample holds a few counts of this clonotype. This chain uses TRBV7-8 with TRBJ2-3; TRBD2 might be the D (5 bases). Trimming cost V 4 bases and J 3 bases, with 11 bases left between them. CDR3 length: 14 amino acids. Germline V gene lookup returns CDR1 SGHVS and CDR2 FQNEAQ. CDR3 DNA: TGTGCCAGCAGCTCACTACGGGATACAGATACGCAGTATTTT. Translated, it gives CASSSLRDTDTQYF.

This clonotype was recorded at least ten times. This chain uses TRBV2 with TRBJ2-7; possibly TRBD1 for D (5 bases). Germline CDR1 is SNHLY and CDR2 is FYNNEI. This CDR3 region has 13 residues. Trimming shortened V by 3 bases and J by 12 bases, and 18 bases separated the two germline ends. The CDR3 loop reads CASSDAQVFWGYF. The CDR3 bases are TGTGCCAGCAGTGATGCACAGGTTTTCTGGGGGTACTTC.

This clonotype appeared a few times. The chain carries TRBV7-9 and TRBJ2-7; D gene ambiguous. Germline CDR1 reads SEHNR; CDR2 reads FQNEAQ (reference sequence). Trimming pared 2 bases from V and 2 bases from J, leaving 10 bases between. This CDR3 is built from 14 residues. DNA for the CDR3: TGTGCCAGCAGCTTATTTGAACAGCCCTACGAGCAGTACTTC. It encodes CASSLFEQPYEQYF.

The table lists this clonotype with many counts. The rearrangement links TRBV4-2 to TRBJ1-4, with unresolved D. Germline values: CDR1 LGHNA, CDR2 YNFKEQ. V was trimmed by 5 bases and J by 0 bases, leaving 7 bases between them. The CDR3 consists of 14 residues. DNA of the CDR3: TGTGCCAGCAGCACCAGAGCAACTAATGAAAAACTGTTTTTT. It specifies CASSTRATNEKLFF.

This clonotype was seen more than once but under ten times. The rearrangement links TRBV4-3 to TRBJ2-3, with TRBD1 matching over 8 bases. V lost 1 base to trimming and J lost 2 bases; unmatched junction nucleotides: 5. The CDR3 covers 16 residues. From germline, CDR1 is LGHNA and CDR2 YSLEER. The DNA of the CDR3 is TGCGCCAGCAGCCAAGGCTGGGACAGGCCCACAGATACGCAGTATTTT. Translation: CASSQGWDRPTDTQYF.

The CDR3 DNA follows: TGCAGCGTTTCCATCTACAATGAGCAGTTCTTC. This translates into CSVSIYNEQFF. This chain connects TRBV29-1 to TRBJ2-1; D is undetermined. The V gene's germline CDR1 is SQVTM and CDR2 ANQGSEA. CDR3 length: 11 residues. V lost 5 bases to trimming and J lost 3 bases, with 5 bases between them.

This clonotype has just a few counts. The chain has TRBV9 and TRBJ2-1; tentatively, D is TRBD2 (6 bases). The CDR3 runs to 11 residues. The germline V gene has CDR1 SGDLS and CDR2 YYNGEE. Trimming stripped 3 bases from V and 12 bases from J, with 10 bases between. In nucleotides, the CDR3 is TGTGCCAGCAGCGCGGGACTGTGGCAGTTCTTC. Translation gives CASSAGLWQFF.

This clonotype was picked up many times. This chain connects TRBV5-1 to TRBJ1-1; D perhaps matches TRBD1 (6 bases). Germline V gene data show CDR1 as SGHRS and CDR2 as YFSETQ. This CDR3 contains 16 residues. Trimming cost V 5 bases and J 0 bases, with 17 bases left between them. CDR3 DNA sequence: TGCGCCAGCAGGCCCCACAGGGAAATCATGAACACTGAAGCTTTCTTT. It codes for CASRPHREIMNTEAFF.

This chain connects TRBV12-3 or TRBV12-4 to TRBJ2-3; a weak D match, TRBD1 (6 bases). Trimming stripped 5 bases from V and 6 bases from J, with 15 bases between. The CDR3 totals 14 residues. The CDR3 bases are TGTGCCAGCAGTAAGGACAGCCGCGGCGATACGCAGTATTTT. Protein sequence: CASSKDSRGDTQYF.

In its sample, this clonotype was seen many times. The V gene is TRBV20-1, the J gene TRBJ1-5; tentatively, D is TRBD1 (6 bases). V lost 5 bases and J 2 bases, leaving 16 bases between the germline ends. This CDR3 comprises 15 residues. The V gene's germline CDR1 is DFQATT and CDR2 SNEGSKA (reference sequence). This CDR3 reads CSASMRRGGNQPQHF. The CDR3, as DNA: TGCAGTGCTTCCATGCGCAGGGGAGGCAATCAGCCCCAGCATTTT.

This rearrangement joins TRBV4-1 to TRBJ1-1; D uncertain. This CDR3 is built from 14 residues. V was pared by 0 bases and J by 10 bases, with 15 bases between. Looked up from germline, CDR1 is MGHRA and CDR2 is YSYEKL. DNA of the CDR3: TGCGCCAGCAGCCAAGATATAGAGCGCAAAGGAGCTTTCTTT. As protein: CASSQDIERKGAFF.

V and J are TRBV7-2 and TRBJ2-5; maybe TRBD1 (5 bases). Germline assignment: CDR1 SGHTA and CDR2 FQGNSA. The V and J ends lost 4 bases and 2 bases respectively, with 11 bases between them. The CDR3 spans 14 residues. The CDR3 sequence is CASSYTPGQETQYF. The CDR3 region has the DNA TGTGCCAGCAGCTACACCCCAGGGCAAGAGACCCAGTACTTC.